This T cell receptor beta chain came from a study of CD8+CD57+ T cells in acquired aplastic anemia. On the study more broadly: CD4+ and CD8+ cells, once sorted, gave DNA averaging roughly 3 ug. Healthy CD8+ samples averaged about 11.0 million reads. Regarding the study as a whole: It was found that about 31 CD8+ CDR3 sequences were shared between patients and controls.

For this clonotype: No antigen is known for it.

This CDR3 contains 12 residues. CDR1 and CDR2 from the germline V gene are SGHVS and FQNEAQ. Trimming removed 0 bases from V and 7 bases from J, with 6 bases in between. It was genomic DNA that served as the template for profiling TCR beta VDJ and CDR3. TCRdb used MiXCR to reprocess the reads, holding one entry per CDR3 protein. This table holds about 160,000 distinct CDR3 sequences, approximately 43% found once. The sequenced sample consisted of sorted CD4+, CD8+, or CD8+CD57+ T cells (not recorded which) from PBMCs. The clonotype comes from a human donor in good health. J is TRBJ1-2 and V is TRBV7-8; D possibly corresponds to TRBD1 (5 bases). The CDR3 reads CASSLAGTGYTF. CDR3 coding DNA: TGTGCCAGCAGCTTAGCGGGGACTGGCTACACCTTC.